This is a list of T cell receptor beta chains from one sample in a study of OX40 agonist ivuxolimab in advanced cancers. TCRdb's copy holds only in-frame clones and misses some; the assay was immunoSEQ multiplex PCR. The repertoire holds 95,000 to 150,000 clones, with around 90% as singletons. This sample comprised CD4+ or CD8+ T cells sorted from blood, obtained in a trial of the OX40 agonist ivuxolimab. The receptors come from an adult with an advanced solid tumor such as melanoma, head and neck, liver or kidney cancer. Each CDR3 is given with its conserved first and last residue. D genes are given only for firm matches. A row's size may be missing; if present it is once, few, many or a size class.

CDR3 DNA: TGTGCCAGTAGTATATCCCGGCGGGGCTCCTACGAGCAGTACTTC; CDR3 protein: CASSISRRGSYEQYF; J gene: TRBJ2-7; V gene: TRBV19; D gene: .; CDR3 length: 15; clone size: .
CDR3 DNA: TGTGCCAGCAGCTCCGGGACAGCTCATTCACCCCTCCACTTT; CDR3 protein: CASSSGTAHSPLHF; J gene: TRBJ1-6; V gene: TRBV7-2; D gene: TRBD1; CDR3 length: 14; clone size: .
CDR3 DNA: TGTGCCAGCAGCTTGGAGGGTGGTGTCGGCGAGCAGTACTTC; CDR3 protein: CASSLEGGVGEQYF; J gene: TRBJ2-7; V gene: TRBV5-8; D gene: .; CDR3 length: 14; clone size: .
CDR3 DNA: TGTGCCAGCAGTGTCTGGGCGGGAAAGACCGGGGAGCTGTTTTTT; CDR3 protein: CASSVWAGKTGELFF; J gene: TRBJ2-2; V gene: TRBV6-1; D gene: .; CDR3 length: 15; clone size: .
CDR3 DNA: TGTGCCAGCAGCTTGCAGATGAACACTGAAGCTTTCTTT; CDR3 protein: CASSLQMNTEAFF; J gene: TRBJ1-1; V gene: TRBV5-6; D gene: .; CDR3 length: 13; clone size: .
CDR3 DNA: TGTGCCAGTAGTATAGCCCTGGAGCTCCCCCACGAGCAGTACTTC; CDR3 protein: CASSIALELPHEQYF; J gene: TRBJ2-7; V gene: TRBV19; D gene: .; CDR3 length: 15; clone size: .
CDR3 DNA: TGTGCCAGTAGTATCAACAGGGGGAACAATCAGCCCCAGCATTTT; CDR3 protein: CASSINRGNNQPQHF; J gene: TRBJ1-5; V gene: TRBV19; D gene: TRBD1; CDR3 length: 15; clone size: once
CDR3 DNA: TGTGCCAGCAGATTTAACTATGGCTACACCTTC; CDR3 protein: CASRFNYGYTF; J gene: TRBJ1-2; V gene: TRBV6-1; D gene: .; CDR3 length: 11; clone size: .
CDR3 DNA: TGCAGCGTCGGACTATCCTTAGCCAAAAACATTCAGTACTTC; CDR3 protein: CSVGLSLAKNIQYF; J gene: TRBJ2-4; V gene: TRBV29-1; D gene: .; CDR3 length: 14; clone size: .
CDR3 DNA: TGCGCCAGCAGCCTGGACCGTTACCGGGGTTACGAGCAGTACTTC; CDR3 protein: CASSLDRYRGYEQYF; J gene: TRBJ2-7; V gene: TRBV4-1; D gene: .; CDR3 length: 15; clone size: .
CDR3 DNA: TGTGCCAGTAGTATAGAAGGGACAGCTTATAATTCACCCCTCCACTTT; CDR3 protein: CASSIEGTAYNSPLHF; J gene: TRBJ1-6; V gene: TRBV19; D gene: TRBD1; CDR3 length: 16; clone size: .
CDR3 DNA: TGTGCCAGTAGTATCGTGACAGGAAATGAAAAACTGTTTTTT; CDR3 protein: CASSIVTGNEKLFF; J gene: TRBJ1-4; V gene: TRBV19; D gene: .; CDR3 length: 14; clone size: .
CDR3 DNA: TGTGCCAGCAGTCCCCGGGGTGGGGAGACCCAGTACTTC; CDR3 protein: CASSPRGGETQYF; J gene: TRBJ2-5; V gene: TRBV6-6; D gene: .; CDR3 length: 13; clone size: .
CDR3 DNA: TGTGCCAGCACCTTGACCCGAGGAACTAATGAAAAACTGTTTTTT; CDR3 protein: CASTLTRGTNEKLFF; J gene: TRBJ1-4; V gene: TRBV28; D gene: .; CDR3 length: 15; clone size: .
CDR3 DNA: TGTGCCAGCAGCGTAGTTGGGGTAACCGGCTACACCTTC; CDR3 protein: CASSVVGVTGYTF; J gene: TRBJ1-2; V gene: TRBV9; D gene: .; CDR3 length: 13; clone size: once
CDR3 DNA: TGTGCCAGCAGGGGACTAGCGGTCTACAATGAGCAGTTCTTC; CDR3 protein: CASRGLAVYNEQFF; J gene: TRBJ2-1; V gene: TRBV2; D gene: TRBD2; CDR3 length: 14; clone size: .
CDR3 DNA: TGTGCCAGCAGTGAAGGGACTAGCGGCCACGAGCAGTACTTC; CDR3 protein: CASSEGTSGHEQYF; J gene: TRBJ2-7; V gene: TRBV28; D gene: TRBD2; CDR3 length: 14; clone size: .
CDR3 DNA: TGTGCCAGCAGTTTTACGGGATATCCGAGGGGTGCAACTAATGAAAAACTGTTTTTT; CDR3 protein: CASSFTGYPRGATNEKLFF; J gene: TRBJ1-4; V gene: TRBV28; D gene: .; CDR3 length: 19; clone size: .
CDR3 DNA: TGTGCCAGCAGTTCCCGACTAGCGGTCCAAAACAGTGAAAGAACGGAGCAGTTCTTC; CDR3 protein: CASSSRLAVQNSERTEQFF; J gene: TRBJ2-1; V gene: TRBV28; D gene: TRBD2; CDR3 length: 19; clone size: .
CDR3 DNA: TGTGCCAGCGGGACATCGTACCAAGAGACCCAGTACTTC; CDR3 protein: CASGTSYQETQYF; J gene: TRBJ2-5; V gene: TRBV28; D gene: .; CDR3 length: 13; clone size: .
CDR3 DNA: TGTGCCAGTAGTGTAAGACAGGGCTACGAGCAGTACTTC; CDR3 protein: CASSVRQGYEQYF; J gene: TRBJ2-7; V gene: TRBV19; D gene: TRBD1; CDR3 length: 13; clone size: .
CDR3 DNA: TGTGCCAGCAGTGGCCAAACGGGACAGGTCCTAACGCACTTC; CDR3 protein: CASSGQTGQVLTHF; J gene: TRBJ2-5; V gene: TRBV2; D gene: TRBD1; CDR3 length: 14; clone size: .
CDR3 DNA: TGTGCCAGCAGCCTTGGAGGGACCCGTAATGAAAAACTGTTTTTT; CDR3 protein: CASSLGGTRNEKLFF; J gene: TRBJ1-4; V gene: TRBV11-2; D gene: .; CDR3 length: 15; clone size: .
CDR3 DNA: TGCGCCAGCAGCTTAAAGATACCGGGGACCCAGTACTTC; CDR3 protein: CASSLKIPGTQYF; J gene: TRBJ2-5; V gene: TRBV5-1; D gene: .; CDR3 length: 13; clone size: .
CDR3 DNA: TGCAGCGTTGTAGCGGTGTCTCACAATGAGCAGTTCTTC; CDR3 protein: CSVVAVSHNEQFF; J gene: TRBJ2-1; V gene: TRBV29-1; D gene: .; CDR3 length: 13; clone size: .
CDR3 DNA: TGTGCCAGCAGCCTGAGGCTAGCCAGTGAGCAGTACTTC; CDR3 protein: CASSLRLASEQYF; J gene: TRBJ2-7; V gene: TRBV28; D gene: .; CDR3 length: 13; clone size: .
CDR3 DNA: TGTGCCAGCAGTTTGTCGGGGGCCAATCAGCCCCAGCATTTT; CDR3 protein: CASSLSGANQPQHF; J gene: TRBJ1-5; V gene: TRBV28; D gene: .; CDR3 length: 14; clone size: .
CDR3 DNA: TGTGCCAGCAGCTTAGCCCCGCTGAGCGGGAGATTCCACGAGCAGTACTTC; CDR3 protein: CASSLAPLSGRFHEQYF; J gene: TRBJ2-7; V gene: TRBV7-9; D gene: TRBD2; CDR3 length: 17; clone size: .
CDR3 DNA: TGTGCCAGCAGTTCCTCGAGGACAGGGACTGTCAACTATGGCTACACCTTC; CDR3 protein: CASSSSRTGTVNYGYTF; J gene: TRBJ1-2; V gene: TRBV28; D gene: TRBD1; CDR3 length: 17; clone size: .
CDR3 DNA: TGTGCCAGTAGTATTATCCCCAATGAGCAGTTCTTC; CDR3 protein: CASSIIPNEQFF; J gene: TRBJ2-1; V gene: TRBV19; D gene: .; CDR3 length: 12; clone size: .
CDR3 DNA: TGTGCCAGCAGTTTGGTAGCGGAGAGCACAGATACGCAGTATTTT; CDR3 protein: CASSLVAESTDTQYF; J gene: TRBJ2-3; V gene: TRBV28; D gene: .; CDR3 length: 15; clone size: once
CDR3 DNA: TGTGCCAGCAGTTTAGCAGGCCCCCTCTATCAGCCCCAGCATTTT; CDR3 protein: CASSLAGPLYQPQHF; J gene: TRBJ1-5; V gene: TRBV27; D gene: .; CDR3 length: 15; clone size: .
CDR3 DNA: TGTGCCAGCAGTGAACGGCAGGGGGGCATCTACGAGCAGTACTTC; CDR3 protein: CASSERQGGIYEQYF; J gene: TRBJ2-7; V gene: TRBV2; D gene: .; CDR3 length: 15; clone size: few